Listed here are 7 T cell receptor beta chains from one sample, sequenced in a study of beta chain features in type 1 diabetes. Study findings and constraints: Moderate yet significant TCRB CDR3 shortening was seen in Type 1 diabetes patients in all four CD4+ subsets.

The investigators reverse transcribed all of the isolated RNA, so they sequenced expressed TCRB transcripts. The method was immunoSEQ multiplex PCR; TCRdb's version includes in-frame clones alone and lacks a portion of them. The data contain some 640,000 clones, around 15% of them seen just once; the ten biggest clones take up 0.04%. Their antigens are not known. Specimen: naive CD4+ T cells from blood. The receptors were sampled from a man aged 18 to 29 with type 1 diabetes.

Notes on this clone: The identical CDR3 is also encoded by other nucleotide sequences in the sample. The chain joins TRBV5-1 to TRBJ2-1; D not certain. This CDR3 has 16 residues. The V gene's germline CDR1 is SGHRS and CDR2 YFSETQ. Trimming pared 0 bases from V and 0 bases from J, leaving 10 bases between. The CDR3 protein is CASSLAAVSSYNEQFF. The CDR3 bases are TGCGCCAGCAGCTTGGCGGCGGTCAGCTCCTACAATGAGCAGTTCTTC.

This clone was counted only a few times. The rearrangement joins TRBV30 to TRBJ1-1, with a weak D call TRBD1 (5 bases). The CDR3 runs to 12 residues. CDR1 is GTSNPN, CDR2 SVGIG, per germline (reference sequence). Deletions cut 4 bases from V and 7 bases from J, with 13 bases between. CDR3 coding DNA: TGTGCCTGGAATGAGCTGGGGGTTGAAGCTTTCTTT. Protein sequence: CAWNELGVEAFF.

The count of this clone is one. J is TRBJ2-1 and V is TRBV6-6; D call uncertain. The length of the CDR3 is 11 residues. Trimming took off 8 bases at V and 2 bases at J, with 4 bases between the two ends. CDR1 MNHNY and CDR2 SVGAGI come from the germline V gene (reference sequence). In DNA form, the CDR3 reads TGTGCCAGCTCAGCCTACAATGAGCAGTTCTTC. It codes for CASSAYNEQFF.

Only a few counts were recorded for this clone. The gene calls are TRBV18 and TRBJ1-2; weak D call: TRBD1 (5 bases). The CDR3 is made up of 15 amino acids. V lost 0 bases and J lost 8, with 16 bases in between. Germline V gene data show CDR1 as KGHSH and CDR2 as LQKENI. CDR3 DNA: TGTGCCAGCTCACCACCGGGTCTTATACGGGGCGGCTACACCTTC. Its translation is CASSPPGLIRGGYTF.

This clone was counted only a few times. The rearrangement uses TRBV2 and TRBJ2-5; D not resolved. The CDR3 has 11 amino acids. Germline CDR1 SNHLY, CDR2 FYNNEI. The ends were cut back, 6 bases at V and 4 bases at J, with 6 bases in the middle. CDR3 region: CASSFLETQYF. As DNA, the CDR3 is TGTGCCAGCAGCTTTTTAGAGACCCAGTACTTC.

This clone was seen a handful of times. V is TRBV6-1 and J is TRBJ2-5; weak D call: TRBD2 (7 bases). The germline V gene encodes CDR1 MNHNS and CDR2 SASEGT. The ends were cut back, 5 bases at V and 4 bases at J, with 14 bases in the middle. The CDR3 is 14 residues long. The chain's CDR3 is CASSPGGWAETQYF. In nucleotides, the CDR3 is TGTGCCAGCAGTCCGGGGGGCTGGGCAGAGACCCAGTACTTC.

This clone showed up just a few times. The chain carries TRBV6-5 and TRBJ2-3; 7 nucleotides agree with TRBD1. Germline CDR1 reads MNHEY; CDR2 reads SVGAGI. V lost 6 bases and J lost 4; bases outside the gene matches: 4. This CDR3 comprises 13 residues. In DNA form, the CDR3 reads TGTGCCAGCAGAGGACAGGCCGCAGATACGCAGTATTTT. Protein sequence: CASRGQAADTQYF.